These 6 T cell receptor beta chains were all obtained from the same sample, sequenced in a study of T cell repertoires in cytomegalovirus infection. TCRdb re-derived calls from the reads in MiXCR, one entry per CDR3 protein. This sample has about 130,000 distinct CDR3 sequences, with roughly 25% found just once. Their cognate antigens are unknown. Material for sequencing was PBMCs, sequenced either directly or after in vitro stimulation (not recorded which). The receptors originated from a human donor in good health (CMV status not recorded). Some clones in this sample may be carry-over from other donors' samples.

This clonotype has a handful of counts. The chain has TRBV20-1 and TRBJ2-1; 7 bases are shared with TRBD2. The V gene end was trimmed by 6 bases and the J gene end by 3 bases; junction bases not matched to a gene: 8. The CDR3 sequence is 14 residues long. Germline V gene data show CDR1 as DFQATT and CDR2 as SNEGSKA (reference sequence). The CDR3, as DNA: TGCAGTGCCGAAGCGCTAGCGGACTACAATGAGCAGTTCTTC. This encodes CSAEALADYNEQFF.

V usage is TRBV20-1 and J usage is TRBJ2-3, with D possibly matching TRBD2 (5 bases). This CDR3 has 16 residues. V was cut by 0 bases and J by 9 bases, with 22 bases left in between. Germline CDR1 is DFQATT and CDR2 is SNEGSKA (reference sequence). The CDR3 bases are TGCAGTGCTAGAGATCATGGTAGCGCCCGGGCTGAGACGCAGTATTTT. It encodes CSARDHGSARAETQYF.

The table lists this clonotype with a few counts. V and J are TRBV10-3 and TRBJ2-3; TRBD2 is a possible D gene (5 bases). V lost 7 bases and J lost 6, with 14 bases in between. The length of the CDR3 is 13 residues. CDR1 is ENHRY and CDR2 is SYGVKD in the germline V gene. CDR3 in amino acids: CAITYSGGDTQYF. DNA for the CDR3: TGTGCCATCACTTATTCAGGAGGTGATACGCAGTATTTT.

V and J are TRBV12-3 or TRBV12-4 and TRBJ1-3; D is unresolved. The CDR3 length is 16 residues. Trimming removed 6 bases from V and 2 bases from J, with 17 bases in between. The DNA for the CDR3 is TGTGCCAGCAGCTTACCGTCGATGGGGACTGGAAACACCATATATTTT. It translates to CASSLPSMGTGNTIYF.

This clonotype was recorded a few times. This sequence joins TRBV6-1 and TRBJ1-5, with D maybe TRBD1 (6 bases). Trimming took 6 bases from V and 3 from J, leaving 15 bases between them. From germline, CDR1 is MNHNS and CDR2 SASEGT. CDR3 length equals 15 residues. CDR3 DNA sequence: TGTGCCAGCAGGCGTTTTGGACAGCCCAATCAGCCCCAGCATTTT. Its translation is CASRRFGQPNQPQHF.

This clonotype was recorded only once. The chain combines TRBV2 with TRBJ2-7; TRBD1 matches 8 bases. This CDR3 region has 18 residues. The germline CDR1 and CDR2 sequences are SNHLY and FYNNEI. V gave up 6 bases and J gave up 4 bases; unmatched junction bases: 20. The CDR3 coding sequence is TGTGCCAGCAGCGCGGCCCCGATGTCAGCAGGGGGCAGATACGAGCAGTACGTC. This sequence encodes CASSAAPMSAGGRYEQYV.